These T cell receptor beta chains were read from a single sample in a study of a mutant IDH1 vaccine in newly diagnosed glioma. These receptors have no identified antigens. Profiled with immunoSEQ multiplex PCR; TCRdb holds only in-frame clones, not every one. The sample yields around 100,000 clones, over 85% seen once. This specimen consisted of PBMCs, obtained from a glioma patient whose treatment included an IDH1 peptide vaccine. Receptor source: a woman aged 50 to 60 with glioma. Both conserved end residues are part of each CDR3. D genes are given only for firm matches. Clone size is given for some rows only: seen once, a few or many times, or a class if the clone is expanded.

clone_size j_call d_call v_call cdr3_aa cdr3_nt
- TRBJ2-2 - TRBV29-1 CSGGLSLNTGELFF TGCAGCGGGGGACTTTCCCTGAACACCGGGGAGCTGTTTTTT
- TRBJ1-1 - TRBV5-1 CASSLDLGRMYTEAFF TGCGCCAGCAGCTTGGATTTGGGGCGCATGTACACTGAAGCTTTCTTT
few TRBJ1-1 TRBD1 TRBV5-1 CASSFAGGEWTEAFF TGCGCCAGCAGCTTTGCAGGGGGGGAGTGGACTGAAGCTTTCTTT
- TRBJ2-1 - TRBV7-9 CASSLSGGYNEQFF TGTGCCAGCAGCTTAAGTGGGGGCTACAATGAGCAGTTCTTC
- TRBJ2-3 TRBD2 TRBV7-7 CASSPGLAGPDTQYF TGTGCTAGCAGCCCAGGACTAGCGGGACCAGATACGCAGTATTTT
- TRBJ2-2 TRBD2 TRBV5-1 CASRLAGVRTGELFF TGCGCCAGCAGACTAGCGGGAGTTAGGACCGGGGAGCTGTTTTTT
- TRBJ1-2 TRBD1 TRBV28 CASSLQGWGYTF TGTGCCAGCAGTCTACAGGGGTGGGGCTACACCTTC
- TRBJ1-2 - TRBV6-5 CASSPGTSYGYTF TGTGCCAGCAGCCCCGGGACCTCGTATGGCTACACCTTC
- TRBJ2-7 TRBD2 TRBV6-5 CASSRSTSGLAGQYF TGTGCCAGCAGTCGCTCGACTAGCGGACTCGCGGGGCAGTACTTC
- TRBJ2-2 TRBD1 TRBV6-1 CASSVPGTGFTGELFF TGTGCCAGCAGTGTTCCCGGGACAGGGTTCACCGGGGAGCTGTTTTTT
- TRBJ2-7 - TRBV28 CASSPLWTDDYEQYF TGTGCCAGCAGTCCCCTCTGGACCGATGACTACGAGCAGTACTTC
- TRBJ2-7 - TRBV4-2 CASSQAEDSGAWDEQYF TGTGCCAGCAGCCAAGCGGAGGACTCCGGGGCGTGGGACGAGCAGTACTTC
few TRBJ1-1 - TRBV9 CASSVVEVNTEAFF TGTGCCAGCAGCGTCGTCGAGGTGAACACTGAAGCTTTCTTT
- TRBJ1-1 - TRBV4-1 CASSQEWAGGTEAFF TGCGCCAGCAGCCAAGAATGGGCAGGTGGGACTGAAGCTTTCTTT
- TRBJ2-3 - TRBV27 CASSLRGTDTQYF TGTGCCAGCAGTTTGCGGGGCACAGATACGCAGTATTTT
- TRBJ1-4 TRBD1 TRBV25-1 CASSENRGRSEKLFF TGTGCCAGCAGTGAGAACAGGGGGCGCAGTGAAAAACTGTTTTTT
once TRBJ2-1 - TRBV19 CASSIGRQPDEQFF TGTGCCAGTAGTATTGGGCGGCAGCCAGATGAGCAGTTCTTC
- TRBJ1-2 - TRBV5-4 CASSSTPGDYGYTF TGTGCCAGCAGCTCAACACCAGGGGACTATGGCTACACCTTC
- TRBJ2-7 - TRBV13 CASSLLGNTYEQYF TGTGCCAGCAGCCTTTTGGGGAATACCTACGAGCAGTACTTC